This passage covers 17 T cell receptor beta chains from one sample sequenced in a study of T-cell reconstitution after alpha-beta-depleted transplantation in children. The library targeted TCRbeta and was prepared with unique molecular identifiers. TCRdb re-analysed the PCR reads in MiXCR, keeping a single row per CDR3 protein. There are hundreds of thousands of distinct CDR3 sequences in the sample; under 15% occur only once, and approximately 0.8% lies in the top ten. The source was PBMCs, collected before TCRalphabeta/CD19-depleted stem cell transplant. The receptor source for this set is a girl aged 2 to 10 with congenital amegakaryocytic thrombocytopenia, due to receive a stem cell transplant.

This CDR3 reads CASSREGLPTETQYF. CDR3 DNA sequence: TGTGCCAGCAGCAGAGAGGGACTACCCACGGAGACCCAGTACTTC. This chain links TRBV7-2 with TRBJ2-5, with TRBD2 identical over 7 bases. Germline V gives CDR1 SGHTA, CDR2 FQGNSA. V shed 5 bases, J shed 5 bases, and the junction held 11 bases outside the gene matches. This CDR3 comprises 15 residues.

This clonotype was recorded many times. The J gene is TRBJ2-1, the V gene TRBV7-8; 8 bases match TRBD1. Germline values: CDR1 SGHVS, CDR2 FQNEAQ. The CDR3 consists of 16 residues. The junction had 6 bases not matched to a gene; V was cut back by 5 bases and J by 0 bases. CDR3 nucleotide sequence: TGTGCCAGCAGCCCAACGGGGACAGGCTCCTACAATGAGCAGTTCTTC. Protein: CASSPTGTGSYNEQFF.

This clonotype came up many times. The rearrangement uses TRBV6-5 and TRBJ2-7; D is tentatively TRBD1 or TRBD2 (6 bases each). V was pared by 0 bases and J by 6 bases, with 9 bases between. The CDR3 sequence is 13 residues long. Germline V gene lookup returns CDR1 MNHEY and CDR2 SVGAGI. In nucleotides, the CDR3 is TGTGCCAGCAGTTACTCGACGGGGGCCGAGCAGTACTTC. Translated: CASSYSTGAEQYF.

The V call is TRBV25-1, the J call TRBJ2-1, with no clear D. Germline loops: CDR1 MGHDK, CDR2 SYGVNS. The CDR3 is 14 amino acids. V gave up 4 bases and J gave up 0 bases, with 7 bases separating them. The DNA of the CDR3 is TGTGCCAGCAGTGGTGGGATCTCCTACAATGAGCAGTTCTTC. Translating it yields CASSGGISYNEQFF.

This clonotype was seen only a few times. The V gene is TRBV20-1, the J gene TRBJ2-7; 10 bases match TRBD2. The CDR3 sequence is 14 residues long. The junction had 11 bases not matched to a gene; V was cut back by 6 bases and J by 6 bases. CDR1 and CDR2 from the germline V gene are DFQATT and SNEGSKA (reference sequence). This chain's CDR3 is CSAPLAGARPEQYF. The CDR3, as DNA: TGCAGTGCCCCTCTAGCGGGAGCTCGCCCCGAGCAGTACTTC.

This clonotype was detected many times. V gene TRBV4-1 combines with J gene TRBJ1-5; the D gene is possibly TRBD1 (5 bases). Germline assignment: CDR1 MGHRA and CDR2 YSYEKL. Trimming pared 4 bases from V and 4 bases from J, leaving 14 bases between. CDR3 length: 15 residues. CDR3 loop: CASSPSREQNQPQHF. In DNA, the CDR3 is TGCGCCAGCAGCCCCTCCAGGGAACAAAATCAGCCCCAGCATTTT.

The chain carries TRBV3-1 and TRBJ2-1, with D perhaps given as TRBD1 or TRBD2 (5 bases each). Trimming cost V 0 bases and J 6 bases, with 18 bases left between them. The V gene's germline CDR1 is LGHDT and CDR2 YNNKEL (reference sequence). The length of the CDR3 is 17 residues. This chain's CDR3 is CASSQEWGSNHLNEQFF. The CDR3 bases are TGTGCCAGCAGCCAAGAATGGGGGAGCAATCATCTCAATGAGCAGTTCTTC.

This clonotype was picked up a small number of times. V and J are TRBV20-1 and TRBJ2-7, with 10 bases matching TRBD2. This CDR3 comprises 17 residues. V lost 6 bases, J lost 2 bases, and 16 bases stayed unmatched. Germline V gene lookup returns CDR1 DFQATT and CDR2 SNEGSKA (reference sequence). CDR3 region: CSAAVRLAGARPYEQYF. In DNA, the CDR3 is TGCAGTGCAGCCGTGAGGCTAGCGGGAGCGCGTCCCTACGAGCAGTACTTC.

This clonotype was seen a few times. The rearrangement uses TRBV7-8 and TRBJ2-5; the D is unclear. The CDR3 runs 15 residues. CDR1 and CDR2 (germline): SGHVS, FQNEAQ. Trimming cost V 0 bases and J 7 bases, with 15 bases left between them. In DNA form, the CDR3 reads TGTGCCAGCAGCTTAGCGCTGTGGGCCCGTGGGACCCAGTACTTC. This codes for CASSLALWARGTQYF.

This clonotype was recorded a few times. The chain employs TRBV5-1 and TRBJ1-4, with D perhaps TRBD1 (5 bases). The CDR3 loop spans 16 amino acids. Trimming removed 4 bases at V and 0 bases at J, with 13 bases between. Germline values: CDR1 SGHRS, CDR2 YFSETQ. CDR3 loop: CASSPLSRATNEKLFF. The CDR3 bases are TGCGCCAGCAGCCCGTTGAGCAGGGCAACTAATGAAAAACTGTTTTTT. The full variable domain, rest sourced from reference TRBV5-1 and TRBJ1-4, is KAGVTQTPRYLIKTRGQQVTLSCSPISGHRSVSWYQQTPGQGLQFLFEYFSETQRNKGNFPGRFSGRQFSNSRSEMNVSTLELGDSALYLCASSPLSRATNEKLFFGSGTQLSVL.

This clonotype was seen many times. This rearrangement joins TRBV7-6 to TRBJ2-1, with TRBD2 as a possible D gene (6 bases). Looked up from germline, CDR1 is SGHVS and CDR2 is FNYEAQ. This CDR3 region has 15 residues. V dropped 5 bases and J dropped 0 bases, with 11 bases sitting between them. CDR3: CASSVSTSSYNEQFF. The CDR3 DNA reads TGTGCCAGCAGCGTATCGACTAGCTCCTACAATGAGCAGTTCTTC.

This clonotype was seen at least ten times. The chain employs TRBV5-1 and TRBJ2-7; D possibly matches TRBD1 or TRBD2 (6 bases each). V was clipped by 4 bases and J by 2 bases, with 16 bases between them. The CDR3 totals 15 residues. Germline-derived CDR1 and CDR2 are SGHRS and YFSETQ. The CDR3 coding sequence is TGCGCCAGCAGCGCCGGAGGGACATCTCCCTACGAGCAGTACTTC. Amino acids: CASSAGGTSPYEQYF. Full variable domain (missing parts from reference TRBV5-1 and TRBJ2-7): KAGVTQTPRYLIKTRGQQVTLSCSPISGHRSVSWYQQTPGQGLQFLFEYFSETQRNKGNFPGRFSGRQFSNSRSEMNVSTLELGDSALYLCASSAGGTSPYEQYFGPGTRLTVT.

In its sample, this clonotype was seen many times. This chain uses TRBV12-3 or TRBV12-4 with TRBJ2-1; D is unclear. The V end lost 1 base, the J end lost 3 bases, and 7 bases lay between the germline ends. This CDR3 region has 14 residues. CDR3: CASSLGLLYNEQFF. The CDR3, as DNA: TGTGCCAGCAGTTTAGGTCTACTCTACAATGAGCAGTTCTTC.

This clonotype was picked up many times. This chain uses TRBV5-1 with TRBJ2-1; 12 nucleotides align to TRBD2. CDR1 and CDR2 from the germline V gene are SGHRS and YFSETQ. V lost 4 bases, J lost 8 bases, and 10 bases stayed unmatched. The CDR3 covers 16 residues. CDR3 sequence (DNA): TGCGCCAGCAGCCCGGCGGCTAGCGGGAGGGTGTATGAGCAGTTCTTC. It yields the protein CASSPAASGRVYEQFF.

Only a few counts were recorded for this clonotype. This chain uses TRBV27 with TRBJ2-3, with D possibly TRBD2 on 5 matching bases. CDR3 length: 16 amino acids. The ends were cut back, 5 bases at V and 2 bases at J, with 17 bases in the middle. The germline CDR1 and CDR2 sequences are MNHEY and SMNVEV (reference sequence). CDR3 DNA sequence: TGTGCCAGCAGTCCCCTCCTATGGGAGAACACAGATACGCAGTATTTT. It translates to CASSPLLWENTDTQYF.

This clonotype was detected a few times. The rearrangement uses TRBV6-6 and TRBJ2-2; 8 nucleotides line up with TRBD1. CDR1 is MNHNY, CDR2 SVGAGI, per germline (reference sequence). The CDR3 contains 15 residues. The junction had 4 bases not matched to a gene; V was cut back by 7 bases and J by 0 bases. For the CDR3, the DNA is TGTGCCAGCACCGCGGACAGGGCGAACACCGGGGAGCTGTTTTTT. This codes for CASTADRANTGELFF.

J is TRBJ1-2 and V is TRBV10-3; no reliable D call. The CDR3 contains 14 residues. In germline, CDR1 is ENHRY, CDR2 SYGVKD. V lost 3 bases to trimming and J lost 3 bases, with 11 bases between them. The CDR3 loop reads CAISEILIDYGYTF. CDR3 DNA sequence: TGTGCCATCAGTGAAATCTTAATAGACTATGGCTACACCTTC.